This T cell receptor beta chain was recorded in a study of T cell changes during pregnancy in multiple sclerosis. Germline V gives CDR1 SGHAT, CDR2 FQNNGV. With V trimmed by 2 bases and J by 5 bases, 3 bases remained unmatched. This CDR3 has 15 residues. Sequenced by immunoSEQ multiplex PCR; TCRdb stores in-frame clones only, minus some. Of under 30,000 clones listed, 93% were seen once; the top ten hold more than 0.35%. V gene TRBV11-2 combines with J gene TRBJ1-6; 7 nucleotides align to TRBD1. The source material was CD4+ T cells from peripheral blood mononuclear cells, sampled after pregnancy. The TCR comes from a female donor with multiple sclerosis, enrolled in a pregnancy study. The CDR3 DNA reads TGTGCCAGCAGCTTACAGACAGGGCATAATTCACCCCTCCACTTT. This encodes CASSLQTGHNSPLHF.